Sequencing of this T cell receptor (beta chain) was carried out in a study of blood T cell repertoires in COVID-19. Study in general: Whether acute or convalescent, the COVID-19 samples came from the United States, Italy and Spain.

Sequencing was performed with immunoSEQ multiplex PCR; in TCRdb, only in-frame clones are kept and a portion is missing. The sample has roughly 120,000 clones; roughly 80% are singletons. The specimen was peripheral blood. The clonotype originates from a man aged 65-85 years with acute or convalescent COVID-19.

The chain's CDR3 is CASSEWTGTTGNTIYF. For the CDR3, the DNA is TGTGCCAGCAGTGAGTGGACAGGAACGACTGGAAACACCATATATTTT. The V call is TRBV6-1, the J call TRBJ1-3; the match to TRBD1 covers 7 bases. The CDR3 is 16 amino acids. The germline CDR1 and CDR2 sequences are MNHNS and SASEGT. Losses at the gene ends were 3 bases for V and 2 bases for J; bases not matched to a gene: 7.